This TCR beta chain was sequenced for a study of shared clonotypes between healthy human individuals. This clone was recorded only once. The antigen is undetermined. Looked up from germline, CDR1 is SGHNT and CDR2 is YYREEE (reference sequence). The ends were cut back, 4 bases at V and 4 bases at J, with 12 bases in the middle. CDR3 length: 14 residues. TCRdb keeps only in-frame clones here, not all; method: immunoSEQ multiplex PCR. This table has roughly 1,500,000 clones, 98% appearing once. Study-level results: Larger richness was generally estimated for naive than memory subsets. Donor scarcity curtailed the genetic and exposure-history diversity represented herein. A few donors showed sharing of roughly 5% of naive CD4 clonotypes.

The chain has TRBV5-4 and TRBJ1-3, with D tentatively TRBD1 (6 bases). Material for sequencing was naive CD4+ T cells sorted from blood. The subset: CD45RA+ positively selected. This TCR was sampled from a man younger than 45 in good health. The CDR3 spells CASSPNRAGNTIYF. CDR3 DNA: TGTGCCAGCAGCCCGAACAGGGCCGGAAACACCATATATTTT.